This is a list of T cell receptor beta chains from one sample in a study of blood T cells in healthy people across ages. TCRdb passed the 5' RACE reads through MiXCR, listing each CDR3 protein once. Of 1 million to 1.2 million distinct CDR3 sequences listed, under 40% are singletons. Sequencing was done on a sample of blood. The receptors come from a man aged 18 to 35 in good health. The CDR3 runs from the conserved cysteine through the conserved F or W. The order of the fields is D gene, V gene, clone size, J gene, CDR3 length, CDR3 DNA, CDR3 protein. The D gene is left open where the match is weak. Where a row states a size, it is once, few, many or the class of an expanded clone; other rows omit it.

D gene: TRBD2
V gene: TRBV12-3/TRBV12-4
clone size: .
J gene: TRBJ2-7
CDR3 length: 13
CDR3 DNA: TGTGCCAGCAGCCGGGGGGGTACCTACGAGCAGTACTTC
CDR3 protein: CASSRGGTYEQYF

D gene: .
V gene: TRBV20-1
clone size: .
J gene: TRBJ1-2
CDR3 length: 13
CDR3 DNA: TGCAGTGCGGCGGGACATTCTTATTATGGCTACACCTTC
CDR3 protein: CSAAGHSYYGYTF

D gene: TRBD1
V gene: TRBV7-8
clone size: .
J gene: TRBJ2-1
CDR3 length: 15
CDR3 DNA: TGTGCCAGCAGCCTGCGGGACAGGTTTTTCAATGAGCAGTTCTTC
CDR3 protein: CASSLRDRFFNEQFF

D gene: .
V gene: TRBV6-2/TRBV6-3
clone size: few
J gene: TRBJ1-1
CDR3 length: 15
CDR3 DNA: TGTGCCAGCAGTTACCCGGGCCAGTTGAACACTGAAGCTTTCTTT
CDR3 protein: CASSYPGQLNTEAFF

D gene: .
V gene: TRBV7-2
clone size: few
J gene: TRBJ1-1
CDR3 length: 14
CDR3 DNA: TGTGCCAGCATGATGATTTTAGGGCTAGCTGAAGCTTTCTTT
CDR3 protein: CASMMILGLAEAFF

D gene: .
V gene: TRBV12-3/TRBV12-4
clone size: .
J gene: TRBJ1-1
CDR3 length: 14
CDR3 DNA: TGTGCCAGCAGTTTCGAGTTGGTGAACACTGAAGCTTTCTTT
CDR3 protein: CASSFELVNTEAFF

D gene: .
V gene: TRBV29-1
clone size: many
J gene: TRBJ2-7
CDR3 length: 12
CDR3 DNA: TGCAGCGTGGCGGAGACTCACTACGAGCAGTACTTC
CDR3 protein: CSVAETHYEQYF

D gene: TRBD2
V gene: TRBV6-5
clone size: .
J gene: TRBJ2-7
CDR3 length: 15
CDR3 DNA: TGTGCCAGCACCGATTCGGGAGGGGGGGCCTATGAGCAGTACTTC
CDR3 protein: CASTDSGGGAYEQYF

D gene: TRBD1
V gene: TRBV12-3/TRBV12-4
clone size: .
J gene: TRBJ2-5
CDR3 length: 15
CDR3 DNA: TGTGCCAGCAGTTTATCTCAGGGGGCGAGGGAGACCCAGTACTTC
CDR3 protein: CASSLSQGARETQYF

D gene: TRBD1
V gene: TRBV6-5
clone size: .
J gene: TRBJ2-5
CDR3 length: 15
CDR3 DNA: TGTGCCAGCAGTTACTTCTCCGGGACAGAAGAGACCCAGTACTTC
CDR3 protein: CASSYFSGTEETQYF

D gene: .
V gene: TRBV20-1
clone size: few
J gene: TRBJ1-1
CDR3 length: 11
CDR3 DNA: TGCAGTGCTCCCTACGGTCGAGAAGCTTTCTTT
CDR3 protein: CSAPYGREAFF

D gene: TRBD1
V gene: TRBV4-2
clone size: few
J gene: TRBJ1-2
CDR3 length: 17
CDR3 DNA: TGTGCCAGCAGCCAAGAGGGGGGACAGGGGATTTGGGGTGGCTACACCTTC
CDR3 protein: CASSQEGGQGIWGGYTF

D gene: TRBD2
V gene: TRBV3-1
clone size: .
J gene: TRBJ2-3
CDR3 length: 16
CDR3 DNA: TGTGCCAGCAGCCAAACGACTAGCGGATACACAGATGCGCAGTATTTT
CDR3 protein: CASSQTTSGYTDAQYF

D gene: .
V gene: TRBV9
clone size: few
J gene: TRBJ2-3
CDR3 length: 14
CDR3 DNA: TGTGCCAGCAGCGTAGCGACACTCACAGATACGCAGTATTTT
CDR3 protein: CASSVATLTDTQYF

D gene: TRBD2
V gene: TRBV2
clone size: many
J gene: TRBJ2-5
CDR3 length: 13
CDR3 DNA: TGTGCCAGCAGCGCCGGACTAGTGGGGACCCAGTACTTC
CDR3 protein: CASSAGLVGTQYF

D gene: .
V gene: TRBV7-9
clone size: few
J gene: TRBJ2-1
CDR3 length: 14
CDR3 DNA: TGTGCCAGCAGTTCAGCCCAAGGCGGGAATGAGCAGTTCTTC
CDR3 protein: CASSSAQGGNEQFF

D gene: TRBD2
V gene: TRBV7-2
clone size: .
J gene: TRBJ2-3
CDR3 length: 14
CDR3 DNA: TGTGCCAGCAGCGTCGGGGGGTGGGCAGATACGCAGTATTTT
CDR3 protein: CASSVGGWADTQYF

D gene: TRBD1
V gene: TRBV2
clone size: .
J gene: TRBJ1-5
CDR3 length: 14
CDR3 DNA: TGTGCCAGCAGTGAAGCGCAGGGGGATCAGCCCCAGCATTTT
CDR3 protein: CASSEAQGDQPQHF

D gene: .
V gene: TRBV2
clone size: few
J gene: TRBJ2-7
CDR3 length: 15
CDR3 DNA: TGTGCCAGCAGTGTGGCAGATTCTCTCTCCTACGAGCAGTACTTC
CDR3 protein: CASSVADSLSYEQYF

D gene: .
V gene: TRBV5-1
clone size: few
J gene: TRBJ1-1
CDR3 length: 15
CDR3 DNA: TGCGCCAGCAGCTCCGCAGGGGACCGGAACACTGAAGCTTTCTTT
CDR3 protein: CASSSAGDRNTEAFF